The table lists the clone carrying this T cell receptor beta chain with many counts. No antigen is known for it. Template switching supplied a universal primer site; unique molecular identifiers were carried on the cDNA. TCRdb ran MiXCR on the 5' RACE reads and lists one entry per CDR3 protein. The table has about 660,000 distinct CDR3 sequences, 8.5% to 9% seen once. This sample is part of a study of identical twins. Points from the study as a whole: Models came in too low on out-of-frame TCR alpha sharing in monozygotic twins. Insertions ran lower in abundant cord blood beta clonotypes, though not in memory repertoires. The presence of invariant MAIT and iNKT cells could partly confound analyses of zero-insertion sequences.

This CDR3 spans 16 amino acids. Between the trimmed V and J ends, which lost 1 base and 6 bases, there was a span of 15 bases. This same sample was also part of a study on yellow fever vaccine responses in identical twins.

The source is a woman between 18 and 29 years old in good health. The rearrangement uses TRBV12-3 or TRBV12-4 and TRBJ2-2; D is undetermined. The specimen was PBMCs. The CDR3 DNA follows: TGTGCCAGCAGTTTAGTGGGTGGCAACAACGCCGGGGAGCTGTTTTTT. Protein product: CASSLVGGNNAGELFF.